Included here is one T cell receptor beta chain sequence, with context. Its antigen is currently unknown. The data are from a study of T cells after yellow fever vaccination. Findings of the study overall: Weaker, the secondary response had a peak occurring faster, on day 5 versus 15. Abundant bulk-derived clonotypes could contaminate FACS-sorted repertoires. Booster samples showed a return of most primary-vaccination clones (almost 97% CD4, around 85% CD8).

The TCR cDNA carried a universal primer site and UMIs from 5'RACE template switching. TCRdb processed the 5' RACE reads anew with MiXCR; each CDR3 protein has one entry. The sample has hundreds of thousands of distinct CDR3 sequences; 20% to 25% are singletons. V gave up 5 bases and J gave up 3 bases, with 15 bases separating them. The CDR3 has 15 amino acids. The chain couples TRBV12-3 or TRBV12-4 to TRBJ2-3; maybe TRBD2 (7 bases). This clonotype originated in a man aged 18 to 30 who received the YFV17D yellow fever vaccine. The sequencing used PBMCs, collected approximately 20 days after the first yellow fever vaccination. CDR3 nucleotide sequence: TGTGCCAGCAGTACATGGGGGGGGCCTACAGATACGCAGTATTTT. This gives the protein CASSTWGGPTDTQYF.